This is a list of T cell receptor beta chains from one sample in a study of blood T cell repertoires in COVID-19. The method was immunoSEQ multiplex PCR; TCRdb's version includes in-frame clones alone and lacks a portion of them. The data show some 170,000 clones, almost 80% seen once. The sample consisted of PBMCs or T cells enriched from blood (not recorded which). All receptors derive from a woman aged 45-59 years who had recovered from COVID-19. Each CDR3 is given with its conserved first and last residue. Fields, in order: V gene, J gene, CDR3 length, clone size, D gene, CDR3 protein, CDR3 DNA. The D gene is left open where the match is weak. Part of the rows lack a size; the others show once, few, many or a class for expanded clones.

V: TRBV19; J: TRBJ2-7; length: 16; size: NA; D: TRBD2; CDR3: CASSGTFSGTADEQYF; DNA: TGTGCCAGTAGTGGGACGTTTAGCGGGACGGCCGACGAGCAGTACTTC
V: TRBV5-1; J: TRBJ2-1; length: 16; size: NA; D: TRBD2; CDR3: CASSLGAGGPWNEQFF; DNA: TGCGCCAGCAGCTTGGGGGCGGGAGGGCCTTGGAATGAGCAGTTCTTC
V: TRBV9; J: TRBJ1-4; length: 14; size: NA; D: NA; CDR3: CASSVSGAAEKLFF; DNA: TGTGCCAGCAGCGTTTCAGGGGCGGCGGAAAAACTGTTTTTT
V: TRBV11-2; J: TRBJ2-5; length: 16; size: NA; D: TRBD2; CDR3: CASSLGVAGGVETQYF; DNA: TGTGCCAGCAGCTTAGGTGTGGCGGGAGGCGTAGAGACCCAGTACTTC
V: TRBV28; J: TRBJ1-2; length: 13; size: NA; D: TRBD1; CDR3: CASREGQEGGYTF; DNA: TGTGCCAGCAGAGAAGGACAGGAAGGTGGCTACACCTTC
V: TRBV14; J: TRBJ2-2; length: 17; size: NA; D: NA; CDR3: CASSQYTVSGNTGELFF; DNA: TGTGCCAGCAGCCAATATACGGTTAGCGGGAACACCGGGGAGCTGTTTTTT
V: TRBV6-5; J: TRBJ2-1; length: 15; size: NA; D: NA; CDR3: CASSSKRRAYNEQFF; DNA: TGTGCCAGCAGTTCTAAGCGGAGAGCTTACAATGAGCAGTTCTTC
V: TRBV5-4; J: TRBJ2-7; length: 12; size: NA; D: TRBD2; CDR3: CASSRGVGEQYF; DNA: TGTGCCAGCAGCCGGGGGGTTGGAGAGCAGTACTTC
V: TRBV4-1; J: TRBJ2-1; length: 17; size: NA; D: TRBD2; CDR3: CASSQRTGTSGYNEQFF; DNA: TGCGCCAGCAGCCAACGGACCGGGACTAGCGGGTACAATGAGCAGTTCTTC
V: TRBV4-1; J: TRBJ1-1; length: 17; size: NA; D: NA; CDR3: CASSQGARKFIGTEAFF; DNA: TGCGCCAGCAGCCAAGGGGCAAGAAAATTTATTGGCACTGAAGCTTTCTTT
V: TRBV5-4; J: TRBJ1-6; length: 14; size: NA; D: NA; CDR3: CASSLKGVNSPLHF; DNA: TGTGCCAGCAGCTTGAAGGGGGTTAATTCACCCCTCCACTTT
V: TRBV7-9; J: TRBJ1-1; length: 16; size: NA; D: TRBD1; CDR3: CASSLLRTGPETEAFF; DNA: TGTGCCAGCAGCTTACTACGGACAGGTCCGGAAACTGAAGCTTTCTTT
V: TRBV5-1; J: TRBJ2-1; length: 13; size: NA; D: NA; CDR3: CASSLGYYNEQFF; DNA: TGCGCCAGCAGCCTGGGCTACTACAATGAGCAGTTCTTC
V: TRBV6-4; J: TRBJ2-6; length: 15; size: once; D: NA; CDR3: CASSDVSTGANVLTF; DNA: TGTGCCAGCAGTGACGTGAGTACTGGGGCCAACGTCCTGACTTTC
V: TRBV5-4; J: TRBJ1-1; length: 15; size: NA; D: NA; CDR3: CASSSGTQMNTEAFF; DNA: TGTGCCAGCAGCTCCGGGACACAAATGAACACTGAAGCTTTCTTT
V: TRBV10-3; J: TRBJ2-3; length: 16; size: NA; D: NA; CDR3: CAISELAEIGTDTQYF; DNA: TGTGCCATCAGTGAGCTGGCGGAGATTGGCACAGATACGCAGTATTTT
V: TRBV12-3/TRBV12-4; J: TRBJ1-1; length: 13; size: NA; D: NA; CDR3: CASSLTGYGRAFF; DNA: TGTGCCAGCAGCCTGACAGGATACGGTCGAGCTTTCTTT
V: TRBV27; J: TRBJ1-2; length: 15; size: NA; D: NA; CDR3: CASSRTGTAPYGYTF; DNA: TGTGCCAGCAGTAGAACAGGGACGGCTCCCTATGGCTACACCTTC
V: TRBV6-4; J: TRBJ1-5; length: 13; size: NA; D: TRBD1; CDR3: CASSPTGDQPQHF; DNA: TGTGCCAGCAGCCCAACAGGGGATCAGCCCCAGCATTTT
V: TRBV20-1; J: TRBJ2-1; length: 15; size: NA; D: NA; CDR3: CSASATHNNGVEQFF; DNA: TGCAGTGCTAGTGCGACCCACAACAACGGGGTTGAGCAGTTCTTC
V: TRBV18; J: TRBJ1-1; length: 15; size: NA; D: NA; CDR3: CASFTETRGNAEAFF; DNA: TGTGCCAGCTTCACCGAGACACGGGGAAACGCTGAAGCTTTCTTT
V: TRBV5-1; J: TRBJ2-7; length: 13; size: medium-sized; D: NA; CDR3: CASSTGQEGEQYF; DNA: TGCGCCAGCAGCACGGGCCAAGAGGGCGAGCAGTACTTC
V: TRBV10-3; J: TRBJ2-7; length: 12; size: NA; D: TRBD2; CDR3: CAVGLAQHEQYF; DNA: TGTGCCGTCGGACTAGCCCAGCACGAGCAGTACTTC
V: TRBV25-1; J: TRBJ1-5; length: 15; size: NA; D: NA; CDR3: CASSEGSDSTQPQHF; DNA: TGTGCCAGCAGTGAAGGTAGCGACTCCACCCAGCCCCAGCATTTT
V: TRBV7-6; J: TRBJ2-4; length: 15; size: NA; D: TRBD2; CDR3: CASSLTAGAKNIQYF; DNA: TGTGCCAGCAGCTTAACGGCGGGAGCGAAAAACATTCAGTACTTC
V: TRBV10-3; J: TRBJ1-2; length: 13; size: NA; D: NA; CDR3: CAISEESRYGYTF; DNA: TGTGCCATCAGTGAGGAGTCCCGCTATGGCTACACCTTC
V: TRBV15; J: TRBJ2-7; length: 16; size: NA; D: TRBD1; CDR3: CATSRGPGQGFNEQYF; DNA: TGTGCCACCAGCAGAGGGCCCGGACAGGGGTTCAACGAGCAGTACTTC
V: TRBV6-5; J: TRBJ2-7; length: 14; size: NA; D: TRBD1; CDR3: CASTTLTGTYEQYF; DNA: TGTGCCAGCACCACTTTGACAGGGACCTACGAGCAGTACTTC
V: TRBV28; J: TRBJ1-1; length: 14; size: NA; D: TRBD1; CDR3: CASTLQGAVTEAFF; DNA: TGTGCCAGCACCTTACAGGGGGCCGTAACTGAAGCTTTCTTT
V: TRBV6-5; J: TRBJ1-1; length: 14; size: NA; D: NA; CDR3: CASTRVDMGTEAFF; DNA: TGTGCCAGCACCAGGGTCGATATGGGGACTGAAGCTTTCTTT
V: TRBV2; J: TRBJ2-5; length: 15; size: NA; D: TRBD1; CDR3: CASSAGGLGLETQYF; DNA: TGTGCCAGCAGTGCAGGGGGCCTGGGTTTGGAGACCCAGTACTTC
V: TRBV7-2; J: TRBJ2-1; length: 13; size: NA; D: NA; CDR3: CASSSTSDNEQFF; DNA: TGTGCCAGCAGCTCGACATCGGACAATGAGCAGTTCTTC
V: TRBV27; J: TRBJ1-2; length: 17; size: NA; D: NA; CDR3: CASRPSTGGVSNYGYTF; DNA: TGTGCCAGCAGACCCTCGACCGGGGGGGTGTCTAACTATGGCTACACCTTC
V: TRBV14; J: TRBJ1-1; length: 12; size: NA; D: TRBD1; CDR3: CASSPGGLRAFF; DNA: TGTGCCAGCAGCCCAGGGGGGCTGAGAGCTTTCTTT
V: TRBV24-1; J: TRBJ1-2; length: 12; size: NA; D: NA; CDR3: CATSEGGYGYTF; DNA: TGTGCCACCAGTGAGGGAGGATATGGCTACACCTTC
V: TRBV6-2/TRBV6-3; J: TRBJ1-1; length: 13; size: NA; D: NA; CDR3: CASTNSWGVGAFF; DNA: TGTGCCAGCACTAACTCGTGGGGGGTCGGGGCTTTCTTT
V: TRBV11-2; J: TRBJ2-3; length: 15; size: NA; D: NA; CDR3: CASSSGMSEADTQYF; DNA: TGTGCCAGCAGCTCAGGGATGTCCGAGGCAGATACGCAGTATTTT
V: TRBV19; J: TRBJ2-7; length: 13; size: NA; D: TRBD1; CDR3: CASSPRQGYEQYF; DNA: TGTGCCAGTAGTCCCCGACAGGGTTACGAGCAGTACTTC